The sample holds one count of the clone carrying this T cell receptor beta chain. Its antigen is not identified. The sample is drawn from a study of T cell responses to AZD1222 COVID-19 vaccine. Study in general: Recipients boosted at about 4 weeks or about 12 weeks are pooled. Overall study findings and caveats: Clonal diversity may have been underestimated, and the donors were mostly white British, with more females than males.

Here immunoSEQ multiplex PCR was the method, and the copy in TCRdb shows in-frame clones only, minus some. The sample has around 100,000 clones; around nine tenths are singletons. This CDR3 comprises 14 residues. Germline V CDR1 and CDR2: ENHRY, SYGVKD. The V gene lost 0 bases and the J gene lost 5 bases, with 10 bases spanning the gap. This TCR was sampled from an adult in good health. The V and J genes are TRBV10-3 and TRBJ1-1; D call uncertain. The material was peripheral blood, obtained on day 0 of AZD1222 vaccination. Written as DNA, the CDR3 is TGTGCCATCAGTGAGTCAGGGAGACGAACTGAAGCTTTCTTT. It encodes CAISESGRRTEAFF.